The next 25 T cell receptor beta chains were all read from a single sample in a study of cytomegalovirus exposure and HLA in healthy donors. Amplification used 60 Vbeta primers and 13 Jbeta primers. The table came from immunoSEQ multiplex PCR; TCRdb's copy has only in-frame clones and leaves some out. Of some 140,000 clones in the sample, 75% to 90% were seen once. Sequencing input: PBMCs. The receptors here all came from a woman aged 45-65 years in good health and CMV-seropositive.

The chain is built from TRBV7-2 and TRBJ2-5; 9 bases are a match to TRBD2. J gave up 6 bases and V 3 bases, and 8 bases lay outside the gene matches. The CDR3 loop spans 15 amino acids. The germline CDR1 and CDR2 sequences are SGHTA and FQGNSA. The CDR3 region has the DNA TGTGCCAGCAGCTTCGGCGGGGGGGCCGTTAAGACCCAGTACTTC. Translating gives CASSFGGGAVKTQYF.

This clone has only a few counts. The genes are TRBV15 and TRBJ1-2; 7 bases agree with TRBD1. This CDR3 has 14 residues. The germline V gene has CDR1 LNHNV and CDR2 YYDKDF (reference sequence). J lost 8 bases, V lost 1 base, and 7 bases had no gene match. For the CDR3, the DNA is TGTGCCACCAGCAGAGTAGAGGGGGCGAACGGCTACACCTTC. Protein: CATSRVEGANGYTF.

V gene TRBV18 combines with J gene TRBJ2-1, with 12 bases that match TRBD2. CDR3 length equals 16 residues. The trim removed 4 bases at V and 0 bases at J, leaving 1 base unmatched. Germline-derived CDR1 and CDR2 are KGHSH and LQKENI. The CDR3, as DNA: TGTGCCAGCTCACTGACTAGCGGGAGCTCCTACAATGAGCAGTTCTTC. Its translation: CASSLTSGSSYNEQFF.

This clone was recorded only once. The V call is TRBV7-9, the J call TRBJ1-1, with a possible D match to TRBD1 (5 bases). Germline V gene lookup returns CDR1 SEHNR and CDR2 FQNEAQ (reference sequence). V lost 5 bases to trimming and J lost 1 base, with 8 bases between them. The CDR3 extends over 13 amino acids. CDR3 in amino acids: CASSEQANTEAFF. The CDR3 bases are TGTGCCAGCAGCGAACAGGCGAACACTGAAGCTTTCTTT.

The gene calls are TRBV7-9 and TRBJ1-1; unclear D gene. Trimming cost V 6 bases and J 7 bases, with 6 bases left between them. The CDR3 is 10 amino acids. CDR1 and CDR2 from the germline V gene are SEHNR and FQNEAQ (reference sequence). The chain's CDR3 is CASSGLEAFF. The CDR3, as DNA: TGTGCCAGCAGTGGCCTTGAAGCTTTCTTT.

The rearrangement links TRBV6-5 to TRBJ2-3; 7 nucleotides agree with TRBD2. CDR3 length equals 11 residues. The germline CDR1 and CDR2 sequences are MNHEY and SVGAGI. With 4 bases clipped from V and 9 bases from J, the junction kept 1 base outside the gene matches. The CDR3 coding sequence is TGTGCCAGCAGTTGGGGGGGGACGCAGTATTTT. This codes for CASSWGGTQYF.

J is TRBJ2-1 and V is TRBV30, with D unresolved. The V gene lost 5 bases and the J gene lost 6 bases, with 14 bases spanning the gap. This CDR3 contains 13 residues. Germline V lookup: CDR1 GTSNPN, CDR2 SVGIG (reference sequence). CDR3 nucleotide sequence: TGTGCCTGGTCACCGGGTGTGGGCAATGAGCAGTTCTTC. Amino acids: CAWSPGVGNEQFF.

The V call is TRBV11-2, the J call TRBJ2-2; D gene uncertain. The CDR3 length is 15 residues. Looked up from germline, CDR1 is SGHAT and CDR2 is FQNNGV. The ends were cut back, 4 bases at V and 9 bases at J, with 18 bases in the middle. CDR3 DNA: TGTGCCAGCAGCTCTTTTGACTCCCCGCTCCGGGAGCTGTTTTTT. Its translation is CASSSFDSPLRELFF.

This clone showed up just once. The CDR3 reads CASSLLFETGGTDTQYF. In DNA form, the CDR3 reads TGTGCCAGCAGCTTGTTATTCGAGACAGGGGGCACAGATACGCAGTATTTT. The chain carries TRBV5-4 and TRBJ2-3; 8 bases are shared with TRBD1. This CDR3 comprises 17 residues. Germline assignment: CDR1 SGHNT and CDR2 YYREEE (reference sequence). With 1 base clipped from V and 1 base from J, the junction kept 8 bases outside the gene matches.

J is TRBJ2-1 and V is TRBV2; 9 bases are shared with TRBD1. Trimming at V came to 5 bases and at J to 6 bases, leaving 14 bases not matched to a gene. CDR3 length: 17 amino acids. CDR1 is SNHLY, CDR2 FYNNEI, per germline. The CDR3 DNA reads TGTGCCAGCAGTCCACTTGCGACAGGGGGACTTAGCAATGAGCAGTTCTTC. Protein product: CASSPLATGGLSNEQFF.

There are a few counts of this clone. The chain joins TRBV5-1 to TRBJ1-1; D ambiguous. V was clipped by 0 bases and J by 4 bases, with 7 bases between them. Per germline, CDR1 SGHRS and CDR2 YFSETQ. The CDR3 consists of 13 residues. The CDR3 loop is CASSLGAPTEAFF. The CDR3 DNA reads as TGCGCCAGCAGCTTGGGGGCCCCCACTGAAGCTTTCTTT.

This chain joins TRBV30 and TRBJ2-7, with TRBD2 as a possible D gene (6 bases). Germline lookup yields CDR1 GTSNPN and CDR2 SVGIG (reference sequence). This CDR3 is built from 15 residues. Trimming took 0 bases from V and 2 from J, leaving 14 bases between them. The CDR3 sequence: CAWSVGGTSPYEQYF. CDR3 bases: TGTGCCTGGAGTGTAGGAGGGACTTCCCCCTACGAGCAGTACTTC.

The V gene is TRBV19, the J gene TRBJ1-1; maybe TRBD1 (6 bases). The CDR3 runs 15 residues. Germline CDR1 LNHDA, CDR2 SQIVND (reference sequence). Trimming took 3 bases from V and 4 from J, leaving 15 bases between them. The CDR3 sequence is CASSMGRGIGTEAFF. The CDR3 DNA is TGTGCCAGTAGTATGGGCAGGGGAATAGGCACTGAAGCTTTCTTT.

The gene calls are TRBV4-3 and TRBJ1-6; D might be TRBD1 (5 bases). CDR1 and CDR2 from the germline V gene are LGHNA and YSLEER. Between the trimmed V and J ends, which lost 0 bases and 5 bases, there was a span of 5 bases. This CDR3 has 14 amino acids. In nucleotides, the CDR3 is TGCGCCAGCAGCCAAGAGGGGCATAATTCACCCCTCCACTTT. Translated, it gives CASSQEGHNSPLHF.

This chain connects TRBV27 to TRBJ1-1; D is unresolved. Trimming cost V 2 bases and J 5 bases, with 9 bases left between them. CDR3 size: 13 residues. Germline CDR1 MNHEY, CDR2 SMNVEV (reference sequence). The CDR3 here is CASSLNGGTEAFF. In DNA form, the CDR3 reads TGTGCCAGCAGTTTAAACGGCGGGACTGAAGCTTTCTTT.

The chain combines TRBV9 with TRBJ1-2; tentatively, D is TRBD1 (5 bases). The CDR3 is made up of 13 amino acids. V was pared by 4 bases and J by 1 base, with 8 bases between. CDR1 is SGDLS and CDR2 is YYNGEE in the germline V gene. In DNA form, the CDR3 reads TGTGCCAGCAGCCGTGACAGTAACTATGGCTACACCTTC. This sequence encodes CASSRDSNYGYTF.

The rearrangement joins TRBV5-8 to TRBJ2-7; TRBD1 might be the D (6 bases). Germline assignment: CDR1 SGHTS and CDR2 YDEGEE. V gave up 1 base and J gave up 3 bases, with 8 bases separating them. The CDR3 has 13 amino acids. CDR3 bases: TGTGCCAGCAGCTTGATACAGGGCTACGAGCAGTACTTC. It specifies CASSLIQGYEQYF.

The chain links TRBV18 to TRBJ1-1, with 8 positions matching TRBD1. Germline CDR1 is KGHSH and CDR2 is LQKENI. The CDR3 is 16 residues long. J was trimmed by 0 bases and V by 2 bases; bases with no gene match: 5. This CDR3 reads CASSPWAGGVNTEAFF. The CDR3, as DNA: TGTGCCAGCTCACCATGGGCAGGGGGCGTGAACACTGAAGCTTTCTTT.

The CDR3 DNA is TGTGCCAGCTCACTGGGGACTAGCGGGGGGGCCGGCGATACGCAGTATTTT. This codes for CASSLGTSGGAGDTQYF. The J gene is TRBJ2-3, the V gene TRBV18; 16 bases are shared with TRBD2. CDR3 length: 17 residues. Germline V gene lookup returns CDR1 KGHSH and CDR2 LQKENI. V was clipped by 4 bases and J by 6 bases; unmatched bases: 7.

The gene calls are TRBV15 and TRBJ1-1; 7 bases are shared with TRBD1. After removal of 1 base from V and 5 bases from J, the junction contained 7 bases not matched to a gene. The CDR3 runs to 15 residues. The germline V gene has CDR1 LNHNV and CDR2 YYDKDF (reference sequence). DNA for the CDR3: TGTGCCACCAGCAGAGCCCGACAGGGCAGGACTGAAGCTTTCTTT. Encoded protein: CATSRARQGRTEAFF. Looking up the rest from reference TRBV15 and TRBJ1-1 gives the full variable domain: DAMVIQNPRYQVTQFGKPVTLSCSQTLNHNVMYWYQQKSSQAPKLLFHYYDKDFNNEADTPDNFQSRRPNTSFCFLDIRSPGLGDTAMYLCATSRARQGRTEAFFGQGTRLTVV.

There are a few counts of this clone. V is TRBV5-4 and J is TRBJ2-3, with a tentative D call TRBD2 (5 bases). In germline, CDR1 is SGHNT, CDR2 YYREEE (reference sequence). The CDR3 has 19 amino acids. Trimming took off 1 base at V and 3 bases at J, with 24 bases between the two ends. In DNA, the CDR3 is TGTGCCAGCAGCTTGCGGTACAGTCGGACCTTACGGGGAACAGATACGCAGTATTTT. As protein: CASSLRYSRTLRGTDTQYF. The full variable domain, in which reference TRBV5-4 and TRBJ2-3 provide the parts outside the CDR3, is ETGVTQSPTHLIKTRGQQVTLRCSSQSGHNTVSWYQQALGQGPQFIFQYYREEENGRGNFPPRFSGLQFPNYSSELNVNALELDDSALYLCASSLRYSRTLRGTDTQYFGPGTRLTVL.

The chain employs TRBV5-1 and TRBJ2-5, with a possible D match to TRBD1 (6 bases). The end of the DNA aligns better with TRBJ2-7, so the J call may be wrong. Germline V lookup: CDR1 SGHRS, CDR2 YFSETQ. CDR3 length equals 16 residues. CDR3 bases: TGCGCCAGCAGCCCCTTCGACAGGACTCTCACCTACGAGCAGTACTTC. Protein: CASSPFDRTLTYEQYF.

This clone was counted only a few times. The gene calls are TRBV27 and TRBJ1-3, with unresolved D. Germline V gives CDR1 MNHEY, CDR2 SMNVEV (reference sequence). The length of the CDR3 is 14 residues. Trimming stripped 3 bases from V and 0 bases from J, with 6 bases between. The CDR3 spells CASSLWHSGNTIYF. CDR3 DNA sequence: TGTGCCAGCAGTTTGTGGCACTCTGGAAACACCATATATTTT.

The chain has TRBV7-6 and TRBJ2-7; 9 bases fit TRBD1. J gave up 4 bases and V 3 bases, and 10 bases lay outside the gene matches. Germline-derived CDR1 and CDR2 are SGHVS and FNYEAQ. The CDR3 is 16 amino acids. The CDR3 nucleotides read TGTGCCAGCAGCTTGGCCGGGTGGACAGGGGCGTACGAGCAGTACTTC. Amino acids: CASSLAGWTGAYEQYF.

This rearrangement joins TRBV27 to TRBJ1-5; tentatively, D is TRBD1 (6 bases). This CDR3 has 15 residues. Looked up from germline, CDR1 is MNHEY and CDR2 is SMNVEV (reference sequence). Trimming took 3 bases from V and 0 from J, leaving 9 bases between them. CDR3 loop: CASSFLQGSNQPQHF. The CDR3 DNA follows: TGTGCCAGCAGTTTCCTACAGGGTAGCAATCAGCCCCAGCATTTT.